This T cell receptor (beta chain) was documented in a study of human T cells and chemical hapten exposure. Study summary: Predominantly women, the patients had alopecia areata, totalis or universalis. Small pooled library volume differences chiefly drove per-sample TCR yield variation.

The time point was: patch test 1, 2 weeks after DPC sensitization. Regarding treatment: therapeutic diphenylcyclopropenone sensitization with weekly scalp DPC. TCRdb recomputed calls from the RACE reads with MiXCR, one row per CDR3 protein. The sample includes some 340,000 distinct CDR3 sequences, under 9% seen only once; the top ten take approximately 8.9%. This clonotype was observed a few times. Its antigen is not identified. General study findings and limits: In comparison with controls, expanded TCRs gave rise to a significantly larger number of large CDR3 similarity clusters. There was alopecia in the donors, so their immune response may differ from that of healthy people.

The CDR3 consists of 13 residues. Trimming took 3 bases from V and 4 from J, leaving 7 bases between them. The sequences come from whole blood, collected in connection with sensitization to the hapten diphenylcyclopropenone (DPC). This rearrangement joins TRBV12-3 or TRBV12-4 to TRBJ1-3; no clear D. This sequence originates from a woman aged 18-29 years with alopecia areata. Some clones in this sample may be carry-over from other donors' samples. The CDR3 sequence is CASSLGWGNTIYF. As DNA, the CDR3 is TGTGCCAGCAGTTTGGGGTGGGGAAACACCATATATTTT.